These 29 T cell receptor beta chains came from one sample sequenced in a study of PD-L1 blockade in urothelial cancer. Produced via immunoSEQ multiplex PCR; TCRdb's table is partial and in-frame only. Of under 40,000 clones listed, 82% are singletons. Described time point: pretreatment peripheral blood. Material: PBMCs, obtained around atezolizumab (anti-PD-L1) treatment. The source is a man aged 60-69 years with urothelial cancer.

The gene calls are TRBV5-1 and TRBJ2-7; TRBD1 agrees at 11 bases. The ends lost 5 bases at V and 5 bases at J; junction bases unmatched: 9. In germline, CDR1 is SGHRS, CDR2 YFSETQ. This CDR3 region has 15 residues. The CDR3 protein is CASSLWGGQGDEQYF. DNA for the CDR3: TGCGCCAGCAGTTTGTGGGGGGGACAGGGGGACGAGCAGTACTTC.

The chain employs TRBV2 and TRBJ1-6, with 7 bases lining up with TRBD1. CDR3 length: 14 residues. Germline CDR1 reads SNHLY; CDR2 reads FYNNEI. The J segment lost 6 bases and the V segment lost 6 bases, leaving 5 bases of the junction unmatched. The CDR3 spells CASRKAGGNSPLHF. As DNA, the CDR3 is TGTGCCAGCAGAAAGGCAGGGGGTAATTCACCCCTCCACTTT.

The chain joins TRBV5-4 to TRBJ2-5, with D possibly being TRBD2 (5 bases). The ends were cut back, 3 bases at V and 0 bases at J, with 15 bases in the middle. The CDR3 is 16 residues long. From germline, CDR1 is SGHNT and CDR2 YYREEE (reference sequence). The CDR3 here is CASSSPRGGDQETQYF. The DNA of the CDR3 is TGTGCCAGCAGCTCTCCCCGGGGTGGGGACCAAGAGACCCAGTACTTC.

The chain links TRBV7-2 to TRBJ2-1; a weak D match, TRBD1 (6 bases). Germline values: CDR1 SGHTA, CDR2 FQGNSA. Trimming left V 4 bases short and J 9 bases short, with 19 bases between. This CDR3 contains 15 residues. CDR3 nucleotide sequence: TGTGCCAGCAGCTCACAACCAGGGGTTCTCGGTGAGCAGTTCTTC. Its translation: CASSSQPGVLGEQFF. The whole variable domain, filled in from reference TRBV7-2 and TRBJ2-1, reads GAGVSQSPSNKVTEKGKDVELRCDPISGHTALYWYRQSLGQGLEFLIYFQGNSAPDKSGLPSDRFSAERTGGSVSTLTIQRTQQEDSAVYLCASSSQPGVLGEQFFGPGTRLTVL.

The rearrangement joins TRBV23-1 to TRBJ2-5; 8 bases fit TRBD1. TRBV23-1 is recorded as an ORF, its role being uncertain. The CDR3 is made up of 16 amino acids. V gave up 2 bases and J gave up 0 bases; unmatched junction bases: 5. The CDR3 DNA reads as TGCGCCAGCAGTCAAGCGGACAGGGCTAACCAAGAGACCCAGTACTTC. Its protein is CASSQADRANQETQYF.

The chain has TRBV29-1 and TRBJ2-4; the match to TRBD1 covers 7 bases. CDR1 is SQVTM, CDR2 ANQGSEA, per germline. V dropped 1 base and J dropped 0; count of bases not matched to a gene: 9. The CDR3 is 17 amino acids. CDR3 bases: TGCAGCGTTGAAGGACAGGGCCCCGGACTAGCCAAAAACATTCAGTACTTC. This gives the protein CSVEGQGPGLAKNIQYF.

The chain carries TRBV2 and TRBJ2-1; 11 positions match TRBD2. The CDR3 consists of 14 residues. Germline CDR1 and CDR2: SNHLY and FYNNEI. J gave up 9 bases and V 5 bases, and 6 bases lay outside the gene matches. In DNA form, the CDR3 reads TGTGCCAGCAGTCGGGTAGCGGGGGGGCCTGAGCAGTTCTTC. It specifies CASSRVAGGPEQFF.

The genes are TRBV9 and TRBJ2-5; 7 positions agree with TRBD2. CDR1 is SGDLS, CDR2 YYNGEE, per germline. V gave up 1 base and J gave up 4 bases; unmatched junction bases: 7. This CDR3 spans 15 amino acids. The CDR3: CASSVTSVRRETQYF. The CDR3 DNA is TGTGCCAGCAGCGTAACTAGCGTGAGGCGAGAGACCCAGTACTTC.

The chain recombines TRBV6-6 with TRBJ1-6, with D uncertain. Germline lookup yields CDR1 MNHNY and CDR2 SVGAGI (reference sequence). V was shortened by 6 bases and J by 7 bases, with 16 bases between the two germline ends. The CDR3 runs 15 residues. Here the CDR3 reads CASRAEAPLNSPLHF. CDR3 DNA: TGTGCCAGCAGGGCGGAAGCGCCCCTCAATTCACCCCTCCACTTT.

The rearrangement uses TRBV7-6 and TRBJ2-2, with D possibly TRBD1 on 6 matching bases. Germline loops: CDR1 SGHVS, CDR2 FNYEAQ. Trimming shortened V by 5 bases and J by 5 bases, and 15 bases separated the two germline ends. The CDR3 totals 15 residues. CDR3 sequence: CASSPLTGKTGELFF. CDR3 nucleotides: TGTGCCAGCAGCCCACTTACAGGGAAAACCGGGGAGCTGTTTTTT.

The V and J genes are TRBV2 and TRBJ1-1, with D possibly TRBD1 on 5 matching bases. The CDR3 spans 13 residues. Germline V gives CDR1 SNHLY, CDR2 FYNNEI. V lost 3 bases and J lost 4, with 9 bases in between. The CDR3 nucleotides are TGTGCCAGCAGTGACAGGGCTCTCACTGAAGCTTTCTTT. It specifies CASSDRALTEAFF.

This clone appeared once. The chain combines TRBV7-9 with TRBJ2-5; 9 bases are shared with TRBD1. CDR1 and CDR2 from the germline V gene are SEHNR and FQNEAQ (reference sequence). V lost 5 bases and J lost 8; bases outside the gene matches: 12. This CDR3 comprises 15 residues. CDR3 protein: CASSPGTGPFQTQYF. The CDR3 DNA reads TGTGCCAGCAGCCCCGGGACAGGGCCCTTCCAAACCCAGTACTTC.

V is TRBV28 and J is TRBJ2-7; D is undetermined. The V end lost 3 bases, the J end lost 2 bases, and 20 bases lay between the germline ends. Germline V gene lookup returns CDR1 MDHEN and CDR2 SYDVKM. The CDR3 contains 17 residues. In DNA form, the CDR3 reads TGTGCCAGCAGTTTCCCCGAGGCGCCTTCCCAACCCTACGAGCAGTACTTC. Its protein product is CASSFPEAPSQPYEQYF.

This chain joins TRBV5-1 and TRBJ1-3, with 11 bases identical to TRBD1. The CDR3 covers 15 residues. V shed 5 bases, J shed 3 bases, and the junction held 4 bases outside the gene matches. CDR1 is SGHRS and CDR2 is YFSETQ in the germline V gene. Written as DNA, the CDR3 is TGCGCCAGCAGTCCCGGGACAGGGGGTGGAAACACCATATATTTT. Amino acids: CASSPGTGGGNTIYF.

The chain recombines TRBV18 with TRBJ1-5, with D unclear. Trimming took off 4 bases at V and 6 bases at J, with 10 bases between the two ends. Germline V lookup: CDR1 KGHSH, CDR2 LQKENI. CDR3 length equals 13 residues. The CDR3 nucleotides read TGTGCCAGCTCACTCAACGAGGGTCAGCCCCAGCATTTT. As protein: CASSLNEGQPQHF. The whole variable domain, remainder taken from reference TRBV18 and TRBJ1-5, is NAGVMQNPRHLVRRRGQEARLRCSPMKGHSHVYWYRQLPEEGLKFMVYLQKENIIDESGMPKERFSAEFPKEGPSILRIQQVVRGDSAAYFCASSLNEGQPQHFGDGTRLSIL.

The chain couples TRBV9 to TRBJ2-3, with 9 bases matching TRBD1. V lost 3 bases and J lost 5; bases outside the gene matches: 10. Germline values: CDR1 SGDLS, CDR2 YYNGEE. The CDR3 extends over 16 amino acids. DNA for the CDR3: TGTGCCAGCAGCGACCGGACAGGGGTAGAGGGAGATACGCAGTATTTT. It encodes CASSDRTGVEGDTQYF.

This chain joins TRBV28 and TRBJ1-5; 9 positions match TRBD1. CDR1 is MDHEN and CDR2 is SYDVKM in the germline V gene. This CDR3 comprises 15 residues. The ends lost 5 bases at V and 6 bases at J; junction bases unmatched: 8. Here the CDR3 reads CASSQTGGAGQPQHF. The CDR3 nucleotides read TGTGCCAGCAGTCAAACAGGGGGCGCGGGTCAGCCCCAGCATTTT.

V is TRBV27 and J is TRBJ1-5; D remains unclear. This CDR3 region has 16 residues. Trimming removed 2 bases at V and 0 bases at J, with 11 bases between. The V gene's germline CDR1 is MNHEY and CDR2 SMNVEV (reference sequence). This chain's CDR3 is CASSLPGDLSNQPQHF. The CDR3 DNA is TGTGCCAGCAGTTTACCAGGTGATCTTAGCAATCAGCCCCAGCATTTT.

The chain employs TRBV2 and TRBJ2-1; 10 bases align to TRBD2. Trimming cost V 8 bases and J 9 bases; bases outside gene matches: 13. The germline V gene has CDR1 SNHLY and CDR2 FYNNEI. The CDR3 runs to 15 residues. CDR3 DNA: TGTGCCAGCCACCCATCGGCTAGCGGGGGTACTGAGCAGTTCTTC. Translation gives CASHPSASGGTEQFF.

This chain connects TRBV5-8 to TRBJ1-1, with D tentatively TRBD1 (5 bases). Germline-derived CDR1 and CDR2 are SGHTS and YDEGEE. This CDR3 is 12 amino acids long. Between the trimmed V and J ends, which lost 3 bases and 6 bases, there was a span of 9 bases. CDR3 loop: CASSSLRAEAFF. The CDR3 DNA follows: TGTGCCAGCAGCTCGCTCAGGGCTGAAGCTTTCTTT.

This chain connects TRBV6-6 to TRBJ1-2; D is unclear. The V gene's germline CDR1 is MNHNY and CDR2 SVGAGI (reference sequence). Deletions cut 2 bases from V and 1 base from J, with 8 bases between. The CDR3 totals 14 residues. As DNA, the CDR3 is TGTGCCAGCAGTTACAGGAGCAGTAACTATGGCTACACCTTC. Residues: CASSYRSSNYGYTF.

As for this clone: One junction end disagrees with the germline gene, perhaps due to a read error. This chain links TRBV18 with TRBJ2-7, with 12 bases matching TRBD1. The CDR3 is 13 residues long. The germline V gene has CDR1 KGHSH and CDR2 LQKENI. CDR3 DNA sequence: TGTGCCAGCTCACCAGGGGACAGGGGGCACTGGAACTTC. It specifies CASSPGDRGHWNF.

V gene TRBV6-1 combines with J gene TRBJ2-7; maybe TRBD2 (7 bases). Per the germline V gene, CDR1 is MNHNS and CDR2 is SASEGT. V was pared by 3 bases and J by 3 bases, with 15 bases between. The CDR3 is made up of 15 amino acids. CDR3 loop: CASSDGGAGSYEQYF. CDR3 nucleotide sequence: TGTGCCAGCAGTGATGGGGGGGCGGGGAGCTACGAGCAGTACTTC.

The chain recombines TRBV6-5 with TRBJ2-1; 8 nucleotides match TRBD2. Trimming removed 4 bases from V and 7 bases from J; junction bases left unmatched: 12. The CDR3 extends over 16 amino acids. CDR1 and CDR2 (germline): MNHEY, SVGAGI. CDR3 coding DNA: TGTGCCAGCAGTTTACGGGCAGTAGCGGGGTCAAATGAGCAGTTCTTC. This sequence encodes CASSLRAVAGSNEQFF.

The CDR3 DNA sequence: TGTGCCAGCAGCTACGGGGGGGGCCGAAAGAGATCCTACGAGCAGTACTTC. This gives the protein CASSYGGGRKRSYEQYF. The gene calls are TRBV2 and TRBJ2-7; 8 bases are shared with TRBD2. The CDR3 sequence is 17 residues long. Germline loops: CDR1 SNHLY, CDR2 FYNNEI. The V segment lost 6 bases and the J segment 1 base; nucleotides outside the gene matches: 14.

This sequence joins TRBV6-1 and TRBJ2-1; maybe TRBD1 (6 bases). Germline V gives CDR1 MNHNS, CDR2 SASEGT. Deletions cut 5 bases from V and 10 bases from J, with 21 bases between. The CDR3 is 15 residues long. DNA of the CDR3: TGTGCCAGCAGTACCGGGACACGGACTTTGGCCGAGCAGTTCTTC. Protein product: CASSTGTRTLAEQFF.

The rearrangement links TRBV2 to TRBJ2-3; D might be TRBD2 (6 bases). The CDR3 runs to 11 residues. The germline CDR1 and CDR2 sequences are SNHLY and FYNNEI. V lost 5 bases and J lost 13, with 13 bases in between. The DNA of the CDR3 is TGTGCCAGCAGTAGGACCGGAGGGGAGTATTTT. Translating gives CASSRTGGEYF.

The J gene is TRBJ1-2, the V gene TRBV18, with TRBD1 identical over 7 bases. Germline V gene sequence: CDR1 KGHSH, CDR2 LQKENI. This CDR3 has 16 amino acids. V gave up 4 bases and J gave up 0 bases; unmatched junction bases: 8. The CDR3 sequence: CASSLGTEITNYGYTF. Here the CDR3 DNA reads TGTGCCAGCTCACTTGGGACAGAGATAACTAACTATGGCTACACCTTC.

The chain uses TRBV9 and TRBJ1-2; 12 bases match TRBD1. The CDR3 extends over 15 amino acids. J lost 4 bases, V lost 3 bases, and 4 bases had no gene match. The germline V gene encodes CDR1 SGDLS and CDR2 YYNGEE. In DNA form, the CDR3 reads TGTGCCAGCAGCGCCGGGACAGGGGGCAGCTATGGCTACACCTTC. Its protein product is CASSAGTGGSYGYTF.